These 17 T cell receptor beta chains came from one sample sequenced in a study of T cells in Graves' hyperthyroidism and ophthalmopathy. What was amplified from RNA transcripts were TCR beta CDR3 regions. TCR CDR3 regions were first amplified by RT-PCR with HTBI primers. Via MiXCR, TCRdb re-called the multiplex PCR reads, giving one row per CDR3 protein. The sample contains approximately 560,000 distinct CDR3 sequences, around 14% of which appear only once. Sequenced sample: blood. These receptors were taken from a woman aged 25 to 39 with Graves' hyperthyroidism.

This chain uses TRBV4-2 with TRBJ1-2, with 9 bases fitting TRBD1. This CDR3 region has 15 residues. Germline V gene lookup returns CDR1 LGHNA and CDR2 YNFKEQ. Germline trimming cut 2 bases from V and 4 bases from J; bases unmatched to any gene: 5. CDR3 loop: CASSQPGQGGYGYTF. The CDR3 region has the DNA TGTGCCAGCAGCCAACCGGGACAGGGCGGCTATGGCTACACCTTC.

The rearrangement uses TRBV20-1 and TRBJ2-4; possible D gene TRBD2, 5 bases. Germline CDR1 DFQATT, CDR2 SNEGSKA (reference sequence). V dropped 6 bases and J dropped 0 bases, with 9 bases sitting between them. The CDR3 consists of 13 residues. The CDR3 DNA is TGCAGTGCCAAAGCGGTAGCCAAAAACATTCAGTACTTC. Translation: CSAKAVAKNIQYF.

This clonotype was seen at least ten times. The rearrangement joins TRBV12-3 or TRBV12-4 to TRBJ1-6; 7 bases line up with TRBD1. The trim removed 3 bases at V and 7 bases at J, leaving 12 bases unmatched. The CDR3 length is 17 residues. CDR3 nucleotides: TGTGCCAGCAGTTTGGCAACCCCCACACAGGGGAATTCACCCCTCCACTTT. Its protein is CASSLATPTQGNSPLHF.

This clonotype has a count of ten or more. As DNA, the CDR3 is TGTGCCACCATGCGACTAGCGGAGATCAATGAGCAGTTCTTC. Translation gives CATMRLAEINEQFF. The V and J genes are TRBV7-9 and TRBJ2-1, with 9 nucleotides matching TRBD2. Per germline, CDR1 SEHNR and CDR2 FQNEAQ (reference sequence). V was clipped by 10 bases and J by 6 bases; unmatched bases: 10. The CDR3 loop spans 14 amino acids.

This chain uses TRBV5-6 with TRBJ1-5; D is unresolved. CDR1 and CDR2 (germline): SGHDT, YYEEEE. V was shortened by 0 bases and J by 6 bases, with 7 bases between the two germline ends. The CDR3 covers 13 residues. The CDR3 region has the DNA TGTGCCAGCAGCTTGGGATGGTCTCAGCCCCAGCATTTT. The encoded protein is CASSLGWSQPQHF. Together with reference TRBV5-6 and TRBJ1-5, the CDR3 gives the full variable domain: DAGVTQSPTHLIKTRGQQVTLRCSPKSGHDTVSWYQQALGQGPQFIFQYYEEEERQRGNFPDRFSGHQFPNYSSELNVNALLLGDSALYLCASSLGWSQPQHFGDGTRLSIL.

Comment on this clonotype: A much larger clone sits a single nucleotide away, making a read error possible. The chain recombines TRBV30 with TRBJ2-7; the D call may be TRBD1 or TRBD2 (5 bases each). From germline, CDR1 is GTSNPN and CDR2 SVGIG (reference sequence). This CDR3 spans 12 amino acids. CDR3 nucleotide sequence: TGTGCCCGGAGAATGAGTGGGGGCGAGCAGTACTTC. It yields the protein CARRMSGGEQYF. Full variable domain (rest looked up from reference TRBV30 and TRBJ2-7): SQTIHQWPATLVQPVGSPLSLECTVEGTSNPNLYWYRQAAGRGLQLLFYSVGIGQISSEVPQNLSASRPQDRQFILSSKKLLLSDSGFYLCARRMSGGEQYFGPGTRLTVT.

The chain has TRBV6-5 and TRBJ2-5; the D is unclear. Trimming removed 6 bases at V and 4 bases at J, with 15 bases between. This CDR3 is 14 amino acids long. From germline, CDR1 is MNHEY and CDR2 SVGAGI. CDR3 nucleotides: TGTGCCAGCAGCCCCGGGTTTAGCCTAGAGACCCAGTACTTC. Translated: CASSPGFSLETQYF.

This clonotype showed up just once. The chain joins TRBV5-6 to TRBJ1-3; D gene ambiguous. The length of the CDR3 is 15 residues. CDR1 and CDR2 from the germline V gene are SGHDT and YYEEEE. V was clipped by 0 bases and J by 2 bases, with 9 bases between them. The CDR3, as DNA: TGTGCCAGCAGCTTGGAAGGGAGGACTGGAAACACCATATATTTT. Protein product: CASSLEGRTGNTIYF.

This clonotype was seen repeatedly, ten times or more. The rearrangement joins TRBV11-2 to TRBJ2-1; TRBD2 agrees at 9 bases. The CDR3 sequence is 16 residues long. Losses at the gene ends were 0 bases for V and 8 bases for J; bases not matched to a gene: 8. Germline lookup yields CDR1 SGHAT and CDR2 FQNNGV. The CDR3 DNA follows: TGTGCCAGCAGCTTAGATCTGCTAGCGGGATCTCATGAGCAGTTCTTC. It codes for CASSLDLLAGSHEQFF.

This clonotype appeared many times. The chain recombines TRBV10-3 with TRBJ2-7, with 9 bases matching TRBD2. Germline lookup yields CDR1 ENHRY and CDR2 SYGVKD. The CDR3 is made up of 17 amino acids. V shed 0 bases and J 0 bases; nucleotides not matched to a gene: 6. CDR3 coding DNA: TGTGCCATCAGTGAGTCGGGACTAGCAGCTAGCTCCTACGAGCAGTACTTC. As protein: CAISESGLAASSYEQYF.

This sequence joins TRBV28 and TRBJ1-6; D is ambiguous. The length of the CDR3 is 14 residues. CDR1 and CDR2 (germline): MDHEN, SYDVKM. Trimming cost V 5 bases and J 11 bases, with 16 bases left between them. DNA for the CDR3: TGTGCCAGCAGTCCGACGGAGGAAGTGCCACCCCTCCACTTT. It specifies CASSPTEEVPPLHF.

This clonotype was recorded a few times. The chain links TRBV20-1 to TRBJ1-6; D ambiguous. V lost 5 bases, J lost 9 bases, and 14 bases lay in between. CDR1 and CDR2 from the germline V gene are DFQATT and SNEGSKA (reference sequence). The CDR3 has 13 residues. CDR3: CSAPPGWSSPLHF. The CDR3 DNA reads TGCAGTGCTCCCCCGGGGTGGAGTTCACCCCTCCACTTT.

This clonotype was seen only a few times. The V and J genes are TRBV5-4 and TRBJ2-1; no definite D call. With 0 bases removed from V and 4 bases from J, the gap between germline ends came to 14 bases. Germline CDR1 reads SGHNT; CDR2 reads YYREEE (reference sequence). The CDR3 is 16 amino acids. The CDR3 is CASSLAGSSSYNEQFF. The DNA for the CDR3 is TGTGCCAGCAGCTTGGCTGGCTCGAGTTCTTACAATGAGCAGTTCTTC.

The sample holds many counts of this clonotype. CDR3 DNA sequence: TGTGCCAGCAGTGAGGCCCCGGACTCTAGCAATCAGCCCCAGCATTTT. Translated: CASSEAPDSSNQPQHF. The chain has TRBV6-1 and TRBJ1-5; no firm D call. Trimming pared 3 bases from V and 0 bases from J, leaving 12 bases between. The germline gives CDR1 MNHNS, CDR2 SASEGT. The CDR3 is made up of 16 amino acids.

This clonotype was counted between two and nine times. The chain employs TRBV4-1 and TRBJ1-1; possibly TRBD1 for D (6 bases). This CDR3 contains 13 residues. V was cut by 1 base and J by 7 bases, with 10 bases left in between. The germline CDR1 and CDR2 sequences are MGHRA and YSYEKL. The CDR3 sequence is CASSQGGHDEAFF. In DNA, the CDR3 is TGCGCCAGCAGCCAAGGGGGACACGATGAAGCTTTCTTT.

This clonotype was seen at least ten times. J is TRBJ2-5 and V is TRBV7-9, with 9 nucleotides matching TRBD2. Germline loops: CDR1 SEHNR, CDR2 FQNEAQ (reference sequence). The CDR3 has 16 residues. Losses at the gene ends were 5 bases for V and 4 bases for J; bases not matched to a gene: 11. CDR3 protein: CASSPSLGGRAETQYF. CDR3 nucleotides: TGTGCCAGCAGCCCGTCGTTGGGCGGGAGGGCAGAGACCCAGTACTTC. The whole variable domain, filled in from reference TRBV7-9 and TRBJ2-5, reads DTGVSQNPRHKITKRGQNVTFRCDPISEHNRLYWYRQTLGQGPEFLTYFQNEAQLEKSRLLSDRFSAERPKGSFSTLEIQRTEQGDSAMYLCASSPSLGGRAETQYFGPGTRLLVL.

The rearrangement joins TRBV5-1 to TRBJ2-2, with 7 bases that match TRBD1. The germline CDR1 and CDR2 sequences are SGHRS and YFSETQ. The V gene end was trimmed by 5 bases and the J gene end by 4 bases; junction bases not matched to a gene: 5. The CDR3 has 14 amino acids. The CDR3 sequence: CASRRAGGTGELFF. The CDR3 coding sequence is TGCGCCAGCAGGCGGGCAGGGGGCACCGGGGAGCTGTTTTTT.